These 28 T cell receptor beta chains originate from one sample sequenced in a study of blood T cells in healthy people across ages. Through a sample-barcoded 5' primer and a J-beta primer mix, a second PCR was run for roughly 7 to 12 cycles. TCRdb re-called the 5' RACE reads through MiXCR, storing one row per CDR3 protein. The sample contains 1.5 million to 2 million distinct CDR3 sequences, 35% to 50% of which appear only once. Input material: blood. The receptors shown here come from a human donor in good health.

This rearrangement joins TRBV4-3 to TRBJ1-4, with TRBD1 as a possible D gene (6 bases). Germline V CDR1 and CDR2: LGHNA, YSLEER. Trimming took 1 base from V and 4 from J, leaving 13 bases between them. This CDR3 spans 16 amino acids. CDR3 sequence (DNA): TGCGCCAGCAGCCAAGGCGGCAGGGGCTTTAATGAAAAACTGTTTTTT. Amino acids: CASSQGGRGFNEKLFF.

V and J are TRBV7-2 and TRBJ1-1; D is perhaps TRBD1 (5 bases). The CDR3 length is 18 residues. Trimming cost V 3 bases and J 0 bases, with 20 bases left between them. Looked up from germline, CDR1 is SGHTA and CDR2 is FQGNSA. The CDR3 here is CASSLGVNSLFLNTEAFF. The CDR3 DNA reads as TGTGCCAGCAGCTTGGGGGTAAACAGTCTGTTCCTGAACACTGAAGCTTTCTTT.

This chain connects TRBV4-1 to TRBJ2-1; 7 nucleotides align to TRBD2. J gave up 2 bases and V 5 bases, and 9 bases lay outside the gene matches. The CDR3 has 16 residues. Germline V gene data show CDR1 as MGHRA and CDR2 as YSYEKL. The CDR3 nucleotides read TGCGCCAGCAGCGGTATTGGGGGGGATCCCTACAATGAGCAGTTCTTC. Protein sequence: CASSGIGGDPYNEQFF.

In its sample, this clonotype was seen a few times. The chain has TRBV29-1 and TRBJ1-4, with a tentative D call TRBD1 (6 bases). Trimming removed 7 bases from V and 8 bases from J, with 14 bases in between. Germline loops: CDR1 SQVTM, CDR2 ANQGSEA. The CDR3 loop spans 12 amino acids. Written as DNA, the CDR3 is TGCAGCGCCTACACAGGGATCGAAAAACTGTTTTTT. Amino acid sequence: CSAYTGIEKLFF.

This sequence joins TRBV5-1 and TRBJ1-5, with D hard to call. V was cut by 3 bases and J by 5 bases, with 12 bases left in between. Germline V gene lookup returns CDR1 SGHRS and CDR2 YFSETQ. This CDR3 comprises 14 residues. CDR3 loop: CASSSGELYQPQHF. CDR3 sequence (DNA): TGCGCCAGCAGCTCCGGCGAATTGTATCAGCCCCAGCATTTT.

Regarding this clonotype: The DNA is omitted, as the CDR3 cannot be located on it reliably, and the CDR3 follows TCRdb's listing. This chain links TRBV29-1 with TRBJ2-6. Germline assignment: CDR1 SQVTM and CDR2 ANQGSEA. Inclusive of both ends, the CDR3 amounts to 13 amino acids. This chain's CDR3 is CSAWGSGANVRTF.

The CDR3 DNA reads TGTGCCAGCAGCTTACGACCGGAGGCTGAAGCTTTCTTT. It translates to CASSLRPEAEAFF. The V and J genes are TRBV7-3 and TRBJ1-1; D is unclear. Germline CDR1 reads SGHTA; CDR2 reads FQGTGA. The length of the CDR3 is 13 residues. V was clipped by 2 bases and J by 6 bases, with 10 bases between them.

The CDR3: CASSYFGTLTYNEQFF. The CDR3, as DNA: TGTGCCAGCAGTTACTTTGGCACCCTAACCTACAATGAGCAGTTCTTC. The rearrangement joins TRBV6-5 to TRBJ2-1; D call uncertain. The CDR3 spans 16 residues. The germline CDR1 and CDR2 sequences are MNHEY and SVGAGI. Trimming stripped 1 base from V and 2 bases from J, with 12 bases between.

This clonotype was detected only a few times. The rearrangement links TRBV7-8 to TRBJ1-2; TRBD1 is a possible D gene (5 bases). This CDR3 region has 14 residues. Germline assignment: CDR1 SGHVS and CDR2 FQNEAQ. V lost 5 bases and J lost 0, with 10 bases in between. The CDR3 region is CASSRGRANYGYTF. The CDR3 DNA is TGTGCCAGCAGCCGGGGACGGGCTAACTATGGCTACACCTTC.

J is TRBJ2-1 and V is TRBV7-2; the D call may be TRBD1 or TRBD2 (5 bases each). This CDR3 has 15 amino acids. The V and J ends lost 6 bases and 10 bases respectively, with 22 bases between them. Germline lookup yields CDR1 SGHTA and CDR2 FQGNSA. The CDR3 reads CASRITPGPAEEQFF. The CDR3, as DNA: TGTGCCAGCAGAATTACGCCGGGGCCAGCTGAGGAGCAGTTCTTC.

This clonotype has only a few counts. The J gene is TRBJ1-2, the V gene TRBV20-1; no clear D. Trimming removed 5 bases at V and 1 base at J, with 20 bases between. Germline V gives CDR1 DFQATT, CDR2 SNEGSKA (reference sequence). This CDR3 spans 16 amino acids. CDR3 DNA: TGCAGTGCTTGGATTCCCTCTCACGAAAGTAACTATGGCTACACCTTC. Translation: CSAWIPSHESNYGYTF.

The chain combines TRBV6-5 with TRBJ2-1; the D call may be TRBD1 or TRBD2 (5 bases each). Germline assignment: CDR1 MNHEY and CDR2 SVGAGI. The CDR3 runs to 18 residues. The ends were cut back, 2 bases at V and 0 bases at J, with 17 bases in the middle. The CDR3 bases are TGTGCCAGCAGTTACCCACCTAATCCGGGACCCTCCTACAATGAGCAGTTCTTC. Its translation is CASSYPPNPGPSYNEQFF.

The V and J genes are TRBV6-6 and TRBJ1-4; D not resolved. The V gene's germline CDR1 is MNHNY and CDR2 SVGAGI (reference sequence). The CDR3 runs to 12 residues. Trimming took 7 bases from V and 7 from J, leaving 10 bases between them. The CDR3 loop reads CASKDRGEKLFF. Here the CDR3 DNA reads TGTGCCAGCAAGGACCGGGGTGAAAAACTGTTTTTT.

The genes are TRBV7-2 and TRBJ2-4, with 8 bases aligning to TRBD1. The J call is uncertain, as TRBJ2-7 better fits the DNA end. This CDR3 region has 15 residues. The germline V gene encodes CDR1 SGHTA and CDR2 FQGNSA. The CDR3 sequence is CASSSSGRGLSEQYF. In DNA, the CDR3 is TGTGCCAGCAGCTCATCCGGCAGGGGGCTCTCCGAGCAGTACTTC.

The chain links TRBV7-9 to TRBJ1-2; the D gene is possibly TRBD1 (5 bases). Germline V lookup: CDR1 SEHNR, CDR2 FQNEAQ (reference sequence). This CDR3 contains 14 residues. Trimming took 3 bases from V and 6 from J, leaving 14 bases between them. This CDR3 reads CASSFSEGTDGYTF. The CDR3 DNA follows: TGTGCCAGCAGCTTTAGTGAAGGGACCGATGGCTACACCTTC.

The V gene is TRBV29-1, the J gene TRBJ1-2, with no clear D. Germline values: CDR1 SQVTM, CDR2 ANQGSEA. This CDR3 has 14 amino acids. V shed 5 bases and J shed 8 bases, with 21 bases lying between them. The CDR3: CSVRDRQDSGGYTF. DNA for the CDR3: TGCAGCGTTAGAGATAGGCAGGACTCGGGAGGCTACACCTTC.

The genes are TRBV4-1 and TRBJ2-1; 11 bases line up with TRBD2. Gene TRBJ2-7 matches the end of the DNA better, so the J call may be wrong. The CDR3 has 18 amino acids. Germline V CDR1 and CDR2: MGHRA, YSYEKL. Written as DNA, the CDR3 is TGCGCCAGCAGCCAGGGTAGCGGGGGGGCCCCGAGGTACAATGAGCAGTACTTC. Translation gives CASSQGSGGAPRYNEQYF.

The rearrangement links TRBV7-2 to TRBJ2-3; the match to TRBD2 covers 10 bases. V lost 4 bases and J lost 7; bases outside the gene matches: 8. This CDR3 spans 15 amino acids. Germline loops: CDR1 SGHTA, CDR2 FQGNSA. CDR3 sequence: CASSSSSGGIHTQYF. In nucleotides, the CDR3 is TGTGCCAGCAGCTCATCTAGCGGGGGTATCCATACGCAGTATTTT.

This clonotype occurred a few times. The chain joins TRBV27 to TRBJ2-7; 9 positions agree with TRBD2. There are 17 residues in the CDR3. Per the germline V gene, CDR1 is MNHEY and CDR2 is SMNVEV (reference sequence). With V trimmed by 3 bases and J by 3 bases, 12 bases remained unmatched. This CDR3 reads CASSLPSASGVFYEQYF. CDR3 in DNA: TGTGCCAGCAGTTTGCCTTCCGCTAGCGGGGTTTTCTACGAGCAGTACTTC.

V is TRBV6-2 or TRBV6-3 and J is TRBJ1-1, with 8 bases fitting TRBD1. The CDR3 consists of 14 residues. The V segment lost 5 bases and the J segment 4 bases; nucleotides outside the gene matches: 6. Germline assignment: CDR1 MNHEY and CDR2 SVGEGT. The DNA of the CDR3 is TGTGCCAGCAGTATGACAGGGGACGGCACTGAAGCTTTCTTT. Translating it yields CASSMTGDGTEAFF.

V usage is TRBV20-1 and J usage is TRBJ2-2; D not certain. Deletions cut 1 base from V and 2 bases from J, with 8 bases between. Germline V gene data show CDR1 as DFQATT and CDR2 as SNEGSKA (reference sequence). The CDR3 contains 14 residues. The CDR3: CSARVSPNTGELFF. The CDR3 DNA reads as TGCAGTGCTAGAGTTAGTCCTAACACCGGGGAGCTGTTTTTT.

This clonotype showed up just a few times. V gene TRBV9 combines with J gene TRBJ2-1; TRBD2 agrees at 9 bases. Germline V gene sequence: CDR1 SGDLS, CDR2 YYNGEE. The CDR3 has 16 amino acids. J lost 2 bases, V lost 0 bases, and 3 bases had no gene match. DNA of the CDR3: TGTGCCAGCAGCGTAGACAGCGGGGGGACCTACAATGAGCAGTTCTTC. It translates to CASSVDSGGTYNEQFF.

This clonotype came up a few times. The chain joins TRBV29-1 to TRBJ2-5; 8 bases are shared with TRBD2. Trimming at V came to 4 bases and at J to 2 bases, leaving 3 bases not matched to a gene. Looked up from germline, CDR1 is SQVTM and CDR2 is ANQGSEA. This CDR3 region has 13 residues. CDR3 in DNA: TGCAGCGTTGCGCGGGGGGAGCAAGAGACCCAGTACTTC. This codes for CSVARGEQETQYF. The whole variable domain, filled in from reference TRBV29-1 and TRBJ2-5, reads SAVISQKPSRDICQRGTSLTIQCQVDSQVTMMFWYRQQPGQSLTLIATANQGSEATYESGFVIDKFPISRPNLTFSTLTVSNMSPEDSSIYLCSVARGEQETQYFGPGTRLLVL.

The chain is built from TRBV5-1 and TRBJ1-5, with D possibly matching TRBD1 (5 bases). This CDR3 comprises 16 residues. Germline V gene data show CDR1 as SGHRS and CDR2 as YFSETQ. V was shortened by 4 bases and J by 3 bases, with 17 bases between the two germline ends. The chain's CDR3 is CASSPGTTGNNQPQHF. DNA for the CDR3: TGCGCCAGCAGCCCGGGTACTACAGGTAACAATCAGCCCCAGCATTTT. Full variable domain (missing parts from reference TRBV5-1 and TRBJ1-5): KAGVTQTPRYLIKTRGQQVTLSCSPISGHRSVSWYQQTPGQGLQFLFEYFSETQRNKGNFPGRFSGRQFSNSRSEMNVSTLELGDSALYLCASSPGTTGNNQPQHFGDGTRLSIL.

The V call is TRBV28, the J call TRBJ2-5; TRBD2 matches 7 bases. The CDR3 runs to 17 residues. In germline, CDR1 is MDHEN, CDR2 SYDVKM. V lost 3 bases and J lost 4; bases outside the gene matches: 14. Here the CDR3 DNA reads TGTGCCAGCAGTTTTTATCGGGGGGTCACGAATCCAGAGACCCAGTACTTC. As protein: CASSFYRGVTNPETQYF.

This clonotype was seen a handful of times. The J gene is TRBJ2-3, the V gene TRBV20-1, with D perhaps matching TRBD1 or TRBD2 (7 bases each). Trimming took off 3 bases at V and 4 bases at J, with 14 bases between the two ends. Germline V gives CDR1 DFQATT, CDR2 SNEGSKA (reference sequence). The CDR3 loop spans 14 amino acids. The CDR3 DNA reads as TGCAGTGCTAGTTCGTCAGGGGGGGCAGATACGCAGTATTTT. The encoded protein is CSASSSGGADTQYF.

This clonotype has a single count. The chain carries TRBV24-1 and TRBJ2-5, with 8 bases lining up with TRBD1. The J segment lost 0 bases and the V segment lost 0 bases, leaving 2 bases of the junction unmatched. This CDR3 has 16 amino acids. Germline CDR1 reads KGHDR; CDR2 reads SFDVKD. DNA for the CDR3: TGTGCCACCAGTGATTTGCCGGACAGGGACCAAGAGACCCAGTACTTC. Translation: CATSDLPDRDQETQYF.

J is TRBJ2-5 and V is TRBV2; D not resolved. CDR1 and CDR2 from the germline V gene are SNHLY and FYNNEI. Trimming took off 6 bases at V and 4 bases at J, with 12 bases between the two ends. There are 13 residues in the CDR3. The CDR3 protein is CASRAHRRETQYF. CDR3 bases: TGTGCCAGCAGGGCCCACCGGCGAGAGACCCAGTACTTC.